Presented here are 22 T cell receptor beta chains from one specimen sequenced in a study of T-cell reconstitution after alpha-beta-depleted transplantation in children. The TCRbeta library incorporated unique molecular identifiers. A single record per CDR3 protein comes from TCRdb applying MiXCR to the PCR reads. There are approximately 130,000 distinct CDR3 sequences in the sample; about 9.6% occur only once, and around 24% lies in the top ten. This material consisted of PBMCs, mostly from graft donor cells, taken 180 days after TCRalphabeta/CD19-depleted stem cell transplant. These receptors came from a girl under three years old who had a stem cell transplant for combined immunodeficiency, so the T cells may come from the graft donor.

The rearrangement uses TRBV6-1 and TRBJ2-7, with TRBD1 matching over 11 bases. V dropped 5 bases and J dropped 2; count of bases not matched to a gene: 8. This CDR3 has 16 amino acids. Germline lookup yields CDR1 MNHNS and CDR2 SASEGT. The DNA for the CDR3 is TGTGCCAGCAGTCGACTACCGGGACAGGGGGCCTACGAGCAGTACTTC. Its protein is CASSRLPGQGAYEQYF.

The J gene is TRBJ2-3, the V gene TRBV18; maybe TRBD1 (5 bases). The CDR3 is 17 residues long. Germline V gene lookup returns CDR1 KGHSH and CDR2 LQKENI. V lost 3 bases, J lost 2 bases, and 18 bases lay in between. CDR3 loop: CASSPNPGGQVTDTQYF. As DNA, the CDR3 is TGTGCCAGCTCACCTAACCCCGGTGGACAAGTCACAGATACGCAGTATTTT.

In nucleotides, the CDR3 is TGCAGTGCTAGAGCCCCACGGGGGGATACGCAGTATTTT. Translating it yields CSARAPRGDTQYF. The chain recombines TRBV20-1 with TRBJ2-3, with D possibly being TRBD2 (6 bases). Germline CDR1 is DFQATT and CDR2 is SNEGSKA (reference sequence). V was pared by 1 base and J by 6 bases, with 11 bases between. This CDR3 region has 13 residues.

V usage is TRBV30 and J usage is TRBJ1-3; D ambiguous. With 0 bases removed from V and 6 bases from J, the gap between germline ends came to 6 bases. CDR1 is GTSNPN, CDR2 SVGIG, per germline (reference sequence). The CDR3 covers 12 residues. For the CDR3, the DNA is TGTGCCTGGAGTGTACTGGTAAACACCATATATTTT. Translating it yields CAWSVLVNTIYF. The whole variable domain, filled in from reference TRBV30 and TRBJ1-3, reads SQTIHQWPATLVQPVGSPLSLECTVEGTSNPNLYWYRQAAGRGLQLLFYSVGIGQISSEVPQNLSASRPQDRQFILSSKKLLLSDSGFYLCAWSVLVNTIYFGEGSWLTVV.

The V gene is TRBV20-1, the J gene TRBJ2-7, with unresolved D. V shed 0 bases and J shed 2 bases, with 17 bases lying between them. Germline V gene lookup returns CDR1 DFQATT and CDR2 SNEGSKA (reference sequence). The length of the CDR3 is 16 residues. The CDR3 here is CSAREDVRRQTYEQYF. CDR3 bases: TGCAGTGCTAGAGAGGATGTGCGGCGACAAACCTACGAGCAGTACTTC.

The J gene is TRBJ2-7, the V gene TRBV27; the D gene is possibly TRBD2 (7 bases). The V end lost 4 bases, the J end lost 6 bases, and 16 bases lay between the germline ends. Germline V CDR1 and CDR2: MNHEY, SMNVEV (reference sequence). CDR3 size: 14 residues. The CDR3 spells CASSSGVRGGEQYF. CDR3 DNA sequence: TGTGCCAGCAGTTCAGGGGTTAGGGGGGGCGAGCAGTACTTC.

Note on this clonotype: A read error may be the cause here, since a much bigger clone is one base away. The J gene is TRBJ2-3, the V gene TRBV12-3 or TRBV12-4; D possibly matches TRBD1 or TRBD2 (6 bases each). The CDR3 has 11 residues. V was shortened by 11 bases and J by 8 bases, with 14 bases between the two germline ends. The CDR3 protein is CAGGGVVTQYF. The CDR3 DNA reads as TGTGCCGGGGGCGGGGTAGTTACGCAGTATTTT.

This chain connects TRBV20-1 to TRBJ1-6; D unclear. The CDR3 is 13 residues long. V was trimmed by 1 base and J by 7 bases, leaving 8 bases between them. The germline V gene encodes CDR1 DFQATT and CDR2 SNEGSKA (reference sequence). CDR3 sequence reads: CSARGTANSPLHF. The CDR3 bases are TGCAGTGCTAGAGGCACAGCCAATTCACCCCTCCACTTT.

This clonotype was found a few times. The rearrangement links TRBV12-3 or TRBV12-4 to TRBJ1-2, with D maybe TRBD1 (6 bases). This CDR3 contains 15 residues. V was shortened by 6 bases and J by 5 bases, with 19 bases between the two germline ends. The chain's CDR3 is CASSLRGGPKYGYTF. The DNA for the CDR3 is TGTGCCAGCAGCCTTAGGGGGGGTCCAAAATATGGCTACACCTTC.

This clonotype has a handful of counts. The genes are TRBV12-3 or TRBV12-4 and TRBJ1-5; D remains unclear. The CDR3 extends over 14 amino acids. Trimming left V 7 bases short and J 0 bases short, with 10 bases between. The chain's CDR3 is CASTSLYSNQPQHF. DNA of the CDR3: TGTGCCAGCACCTCGTTGTATAGCAATCAGCCCCAGCATTTT.

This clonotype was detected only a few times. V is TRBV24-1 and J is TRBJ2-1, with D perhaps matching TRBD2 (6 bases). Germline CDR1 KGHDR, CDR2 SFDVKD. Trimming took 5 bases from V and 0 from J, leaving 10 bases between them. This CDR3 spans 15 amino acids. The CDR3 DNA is TGTGCCACCAGTGTCGGAGGGACCTCCTACAATGAGCAGTTCTTC. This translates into CATSVGGTSYNEQFF.

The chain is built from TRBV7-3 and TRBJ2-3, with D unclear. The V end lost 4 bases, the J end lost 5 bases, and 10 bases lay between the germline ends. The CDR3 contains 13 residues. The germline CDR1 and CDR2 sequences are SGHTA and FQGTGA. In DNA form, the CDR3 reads TGTGCCAGCAGCTCCCTCGGCCTAGATACGCAGTATTTT. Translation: CASSSLGLDTQYF.

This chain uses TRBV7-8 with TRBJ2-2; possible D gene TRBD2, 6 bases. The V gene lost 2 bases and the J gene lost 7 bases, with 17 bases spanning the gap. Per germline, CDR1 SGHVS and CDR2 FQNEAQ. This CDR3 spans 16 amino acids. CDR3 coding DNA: TGTGCCAGCAGCTTATTTTGGCAGGACTATGGCGGGGAGCTGTTTTTT. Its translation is CASSLFWQDYGGELFF.

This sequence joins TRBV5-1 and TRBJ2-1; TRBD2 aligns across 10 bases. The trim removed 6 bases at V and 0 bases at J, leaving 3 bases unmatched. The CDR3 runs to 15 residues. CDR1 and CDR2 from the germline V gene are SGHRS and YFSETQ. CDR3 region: CASTERGGSYNEQFF. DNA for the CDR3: TGCGCCAGCACTGAGCGGGGGGGCTCCTACAATGAGCAGTTCTTC.

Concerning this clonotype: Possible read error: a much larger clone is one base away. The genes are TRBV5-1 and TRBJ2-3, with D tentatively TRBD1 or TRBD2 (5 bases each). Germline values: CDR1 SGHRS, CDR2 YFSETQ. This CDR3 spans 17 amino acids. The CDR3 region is CASSLVSGPLVGDTRYF. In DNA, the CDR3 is TGCGCCAGCAGCTTGGTGTCGGGACCCCTAGTAGGAGATACGCGGTATTTT.

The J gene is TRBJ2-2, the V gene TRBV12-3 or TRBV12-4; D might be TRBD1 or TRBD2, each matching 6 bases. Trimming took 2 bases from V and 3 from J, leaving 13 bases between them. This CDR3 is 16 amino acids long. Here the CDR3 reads CASSLLGGGYTGELFF. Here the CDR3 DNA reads TGTGCCAGCAGTTTACTCGGAGGGGGTTACACCGGGGAGCTGTTTTTT.

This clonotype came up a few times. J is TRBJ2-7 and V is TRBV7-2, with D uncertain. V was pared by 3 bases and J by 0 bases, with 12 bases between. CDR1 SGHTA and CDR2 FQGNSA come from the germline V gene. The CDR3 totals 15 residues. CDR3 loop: CASSLDRYSSYEQYF. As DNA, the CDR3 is TGTGCCAGCAGCTTGGACCGCTATAGCTCCTACGAGCAGTACTTC.

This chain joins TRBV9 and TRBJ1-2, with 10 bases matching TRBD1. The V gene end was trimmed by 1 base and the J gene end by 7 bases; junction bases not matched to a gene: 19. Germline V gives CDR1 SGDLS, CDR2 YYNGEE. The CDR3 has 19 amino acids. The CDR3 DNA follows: TGTGCCAGCAGCGTACCGTACCCCACGGACAGGGGGGACGAGGGTGGCTACACCTTC. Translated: CASSVPYPTDRGDEGGYTF.

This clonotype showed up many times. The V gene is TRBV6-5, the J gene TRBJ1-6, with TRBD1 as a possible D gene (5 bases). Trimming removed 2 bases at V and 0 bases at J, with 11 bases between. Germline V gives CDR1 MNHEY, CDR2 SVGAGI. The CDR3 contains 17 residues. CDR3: CASSYNGGSSYNSPLHF. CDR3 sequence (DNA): TGTGCCAGCAGTTACAACGGGGGGAGCTCCTATAATTCACCCCTCCACTTT.

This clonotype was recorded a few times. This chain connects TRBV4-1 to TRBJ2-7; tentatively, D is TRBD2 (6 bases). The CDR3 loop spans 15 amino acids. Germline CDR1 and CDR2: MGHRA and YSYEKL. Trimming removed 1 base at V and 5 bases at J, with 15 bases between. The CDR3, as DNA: TGCGCCAGCAGCCAAGGAATTAGCGGCACAGACGAGCAGTACTTC. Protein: CASSQGISGTDEQYF.

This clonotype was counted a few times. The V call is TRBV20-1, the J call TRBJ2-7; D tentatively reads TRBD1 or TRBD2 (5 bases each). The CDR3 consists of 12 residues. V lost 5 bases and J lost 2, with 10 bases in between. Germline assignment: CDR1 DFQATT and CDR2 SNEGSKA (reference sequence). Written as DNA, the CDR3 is TGCAGTGCTTTTGGGGGAGCCTACGAGCAGTACTTC. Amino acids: CSAFGGAYEQYF.

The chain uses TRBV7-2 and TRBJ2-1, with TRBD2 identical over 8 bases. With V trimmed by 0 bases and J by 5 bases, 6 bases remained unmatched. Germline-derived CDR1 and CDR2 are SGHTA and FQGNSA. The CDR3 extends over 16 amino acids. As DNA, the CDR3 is TGTGCCAGCAGCTTAGCCGGGACTAGAGGGAACAATGAGCAGTTCTTC. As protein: CASSLAGTRGNNEQFF.